This section outlines one T cell receptor beta chain sequence together with its context. Trimming cost V 10 bases and J 1 base, with 11 bases left between them. The CDR3 is made up of 13 amino acids. The entry originates in a study of blood T cell repertoires in COVID-19. Overall study: The United States, Italy and Spain supplied acute and convalescent COVID-19 samples. PBMCs, B-cell-depleted T cells, or T cells provided the cDNA or gDNA that made up the material.

Under the authors' procedure: Amplifying reference gene primers gave estimates of nucleated cell counts. Sequencing used immunoSEQ multiplex PCR; TCRdb keeps in-frame clones, though not all of them. The DNA was the basis for D and trimming; V, J and clone size are from that table. The profile shows about 310,000 clones, 89% of them singletons. This rearrangement joins TRBV12-3 or TRBV12-4 to TRBJ1-3, with a tentative D call TRBD1 (5 bases). This TCR derives from a woman under 40 who had recovered from COVID-19. The sample taken for sequencing was PBMCs or T cells enriched from blood (not recorded which). The CDR3 spells CATRPGSGNTIYF. The CDR3 nucleotides are TGTGCCACACGCCCAGGGTCTGGAAACACCATATATTTT.